This record concerns one T cell receptor (beta chain) sequence. The entry originates in a study of blood T cell repertoires in COVID-19. Study in general: COVID-19 samples collected from the United States, Italy and Spain covered acute and convalescent phases. The analysed material was cDNA or gDNA that came from T cells, B-cell-depleted T cells, or PBMCs.

Sequencing used immunoSEQ multiplex PCR; TCRdb keeps in-frame clones, though not all of them. Here the sample spans under 300,000 clones, 86% being singletons. Germline V gene data show CDR1 as LGHDT and CDR2 as YNNKEL (reference sequence). Trimming stripped 2 bases from V and 5 bases from J, with 12 bases between. The CDR3 has 14 amino acids. This chain joins TRBV3-1 (or the pseudogene TRBV3-2) and TRBJ1-1; no clear D gene. Sequencing was performed on peripheral blood. This clonotype was sampled from an older man with acute or convalescent COVID-19. The CDR3 DNA reads as TGTGCCAGCAGCCAACGGGAGGCTAGGACTGAAGCTTTCTTT. Its translation is CASSQREARTEAFF.